This passage covers 20 T cell receptor beta chains from one sample sequenced in a study of blood T cell repertoires in COVID-19. The data were produced by immunoSEQ multiplex PCR, yet TCRdb's version contains in-frame clones alone and is incomplete. The profile shows about 260,000 clones, roughly 86% of them singletons. The sequencing sample was made of peripheral blood. Receptors originate from a human donor in a cohort sampled during active COVID-19.

V is TRBV20-1 and J is TRBJ1-2; D is ambiguous. Per the germline V gene, CDR1 is DFQATT and CDR2 is SNEGSKA (reference sequence). V lost 3 bases and J 5 bases, leaving 19 bases between the germline ends. This CDR3 contains 15 residues. CDR3 in amino acids: CSASALGEDLYGYTF. CDR3 bases: TGCAGTGCTAGTGCGTTGGGCGAAGATCTATATGGCTACACCTTC.

The chain has TRBV30 and TRBJ1-1; a possible D gene is TRBD1 (5 bases). The CDR3 is made up of 14 amino acids. The V gene's germline CDR1 is GTSNPN and CDR2 SVGIG (reference sequence). The ends were cut back, 3 bases at V and 0 bases at J, with 11 bases in the middle. In nucleotides, the CDR3 is TGTGCCTGGAGAACCGGGGGGATGAACACTGAAGCTTTCTTT. Translating it yields CAWRTGGMNTEAFF.

V gene TRBV7-3 combines with J gene TRBJ2-3, with 10 bases that match TRBD2. Unmatched junction bases numbered 0, after V lost 3 bases and J lost 3 bases. The germline gives CDR1 SGHTA, CDR2 FQGTGA. The length of the CDR3 is 14 residues. CDR3 in amino acids: CASSLGLATDTQYF. CDR3 coding DNA: TGTGCCAGCAGCTTGGGACTAGCGACAGATACGCAGTATTTT.

This clone was counted a single time. V is TRBV27 and J is TRBJ2-5, with TRBD1 matching over 7 bases. Trimming cost V 6 bases and J 4 bases; bases outside gene matches: 14. CDR1 and CDR2 from the germline V gene are MNHEY and SMNVEV (reference sequence). The CDR3 has 16 amino acids. DNA for the CDR3: TGTGCCAGCAGCCCAGCAACACAGGGGCGCGGAGAGACCCAGTACTTC. Protein: CASSPATQGRGETQYF.

This clone was seen more than once but under ten times. The CDR3 here is CASSLLQGRDEKLFF. The CDR3 nucleotides are TGTGCCAGCAGTTTGTTACAGGGGCGGGATGAAAAACTGTTTTTT. The chain couples TRBV28 to TRBJ1-4; 7 bases map to TRBD1. The CDR3 runs 15 residues. J gave up 6 bases and V 3 bases, and 7 bases lay outside the gene matches. Germline V lookup: CDR1 MDHEN, CDR2 SYDVKM. The full variable domain, completed using reference TRBV28 and TRBJ1-4, is DVKVTQSSRYLVKRTGEKVFLECVQDMDHENMFWYRQDPGLGLRLIYFSYDVKMKEKGDIPEGYSVSREKKERFSLILESASTNQTSMYLCASSLLQGRDEKLFFGSGTQLSVL.

This clone was detected only once. The J gene is TRBJ2-7, the V gene TRBV7-9, with D tentatively TRBD1 (6 bases). Trimming stripped 1 base from V and 5 bases from J, with 18 bases between. This CDR3 comprises 16 residues. The germline CDR1 and CDR2 sequences are SEHNR and FQNEAQ (reference sequence). The CDR3 nucleotides read TGTGCCAGCAGCTTAGGTCAGGGGAGATTCAACGACGAGCAGTACTTC. It encodes CASSLGQGRFNDEQYF.

Only a few counts were recorded for this clone. The chain joins TRBV7-5 to TRBJ2-6; the listed D gene, TRBD1, was not tested against the DNA. TRBV7-5 is listed as a pseudogene. There are 18 residues in the CDR3. The CDR3 loop reads CVRSLVRGPGSGANVLTF. The CDR3 region has the DNA TGTGTCAGAAGCTTAGTAAGGGGCCCGGGCTCCGGGGCCAACGTCCTGACTTTC.

V is TRBV27 and J is TRBJ2-7; the match to TRBD1 covers 8 bases. Trimming at V came to 3 bases and at J to 0 bases, leaving 4 bases not matched to a gene. CDR3 length: 15 amino acids. CDR1 and CDR2 (germline): MNHEY, SMNVEV (reference sequence). CDR3 region: CASSFGTGVSYEQYF. The CDR3 DNA is TGTGCCAGCAGTTTCGGGACAGGAGTCTCCTACGAGCAGTACTTC.

The chain links TRBV7-4 to TRBJ1-6; TRBD1 aligns across 7 bases. This CDR3 has 14 residues. Germline CDR1 SGHVT, CDR2 SQSDAQ. Trimming removed 3 bases from V and 9 bases from J; junction bases left unmatched: 5. The CDR3 protein is CASSFDRAGSPLHF. In nucleotides, the CDR3 is TGTGCCAGCAGCTTCGACAGGGCGGGTTCACCCCTCCACTTT.

In its sample, this clone was seen once. J is TRBJ1-1 and V is TRBV19, with a possible D match to TRBD1 (6 bases). V lost 1 base to trimming and J lost 5 bases, with 14 bases between them. In germline, CDR1 is LNHDA, CDR2 SQIVND (reference sequence). The CDR3 consists of 15 residues. The CDR3, as DNA: TGTGCCAGTAGTATAGTTCAAGGGGGGGGGACTGAAGCTTTCTTT. This sequence encodes CASSIVQGGGTEAFF.

V usage is TRBV28 and J usage is TRBJ1-3; TRBD1 is a possible D gene (6 bases). Trimming shortened V by 7 bases and J by 0 bases, and 25 bases separated the two germline ends. The CDR3 runs to 19 residues. CDR1 MDHEN and CDR2 SYDVKM come from the germline V gene. CDR3 protein: CASTTSTFHRDTSGNTIYF. DNA for the CDR3: TGTGCCAGCACCACATCGACCTTTCACCGGGACACCTCTGGAAACACCATATATTTT.

V and J are TRBV6-2 or TRBV6-3 and TRBJ1-1; D might be TRBD1 (5 bases). This CDR3 is 13 amino acids long. V was trimmed by 4 bases and J by 4 bases, leaving 10 bases between them. From germline, CDR1 is MNHEY and CDR2 SVGEGT. In nucleotides, the CDR3 is TGTGCCAGCAGTTTCTTCCAGGGCACTGAAGCTTTCTTT. As protein: CASSFFQGTEAFF.

The chain couples TRBV12-3 or TRBV12-4 to TRBJ1-1; TRBD1 is a possible D gene (6 bases). The CDR3 runs to 13 residues. With 1 base removed from V and 11 bases from J, the gap between germline ends came to 14 bases. Written as DNA, the CDR3 is TGTGCCAGCAGTTTAGAGGGGGTTGGGAATGCTTTCTTT. Its protein product is CASSLEGVGNAFF.

V usage is TRBV6-2 or TRBV6-3 and J usage is TRBJ2-7; 10 nucleotides align to TRBD2. The CDR3 loop spans 17 amino acids. Germline V gene data show CDR1 as MNHEY and CDR2 as SVGEGT. After removal of 7 bases from V and 0 bases from J, the junction contained 12 bases not matched to a gene. This CDR3 reads CASTPGIAGGLSYEQYF. The CDR3 nucleotides read TGTGCCAGCACCCCCGGGATAGCGGGGGGCCTCTCCTACGAGCAGTACTTC.

The chain has TRBV5-4 and TRBJ2-7; the match to TRBD2 covers 7 bases. The length of the CDR3 is 16 residues. J lost 2 bases, V lost 0 bases, and 8 bases had no gene match. Germline values: CDR1 SGHNT, CDR2 YYREEE (reference sequence). Here the CDR3 reads CASSLGGSSGAYEQYF. CDR3 DNA sequence: TGTGCCAGCAGCTTGGGGGGTTCTAGCGGAGCCTACGAGCAGTACTTC.

This chain connects TRBV30 to TRBJ1-5; 11 positions match TRBD1. J lost 6 bases, V lost 0 bases, and 13 bases had no gene match. Germline CDR1 and CDR2: GTSNPN and SVGIG (reference sequence). This CDR3 comprises 18 residues. CDR3 DNA: TGTGCCTGGAGTGTGCCGGGACAGGGGGTCTTGTGGAGTCAGCCCCAGCATTTT. This translates into CAWSVPGQGVLWSQPQHF.

This clone was detected only once. The V call is TRBV30, the J call TRBJ1-2, with D hard to call. CDR1 is GTSNPN, CDR2 SVGIG, per germline (reference sequence). The ends were cut back, 3 bases at V and 14 bases at J, with 16 bases in the middle. This CDR3 region has 11 residues. The CDR3 DNA sequence: TGTGCCTGGAGGATCGAACGGCTAGGAACCTTC. Encoded protein: CAWRIERLGTF.

The V gene is TRBV29-1, the J gene TRBJ1-2, with TRBD1 identical over 8 bases. CDR3 length: 13 residues. The V segment lost 7 bases and the J segment 5 bases; nucleotides outside the gene matches: 9. Germline CDR1 reads SQVTM; CDR2 reads ANQGSEA. CDR3 protein: CSALTDRGYGYTF. The CDR3 DNA follows: TGCAGCGCGCTAACTGACAGGGGTTATGGCTACACCTTC.

V gene TRBV7-2 combines with J gene TRBJ2-7; 8 bases map to TRBD1. The CDR3 length is 16 residues. The germline V gene has CDR1 SGHTA and CDR2 FQGNSA. Trimming removed 4 bases from V and 0 bases from J; junction bases left unmatched: 8. The DNA of the CDR3 is TGTGCCAGCAGCTCGTACCAGGGGGCTCCCTCCTACGAGCAGTACTTC. Residues: CASSSYQGAPSYEQYF.

The chain recombines TRBV4-1 with TRBJ1-2; 8 positions agree with TRBD1. Looked up from germline, CDR1 is MGHRA and CDR2 is YSYEKL. V shed 2 bases and J 4 bases; nucleotides not matched to a gene: 15. The CDR3 totals 18 residues. This CDR3 reads CASSQTQGGLGMTYGYTF. Here the CDR3 DNA reads TGCGCCAGCAGCCAAACACAGGGGGGGCTCGGTATGACCTATGGCTACACCTTC.